This TCR beta chain was identified during a study of shared clonotypes between healthy human individuals. The ends lost 5 bases at V and 4 bases at J; junction bases unmatched: 5. CDR1 and CDR2 from the germline V gene are LNHNV and YYDKDF (reference sequence). There are 14 residues in the CDR3. For this clone: Its specificity is unknown.

Repertoires were generated with immunoSEQ multiplex PCR, while TCRdb's copy carries only in-frame clones and drops some. Among about 1.1 million clones listed, approximately 80% were seen once. Study results and limitations: Naive subsets generally had larger estimated richness than memory subsets.

The genes are TRBV15 and TRBJ2-5; TRBD1 matches at 9 bases. The receptor was isolated from a man aged 18 to 35 in good health. Some clones in this sample may be carry-over from other donors' samples. Sequenced: memory CD4+ T cells from PBMCs. Subset noted: CD45RA-negative fraction. In DNA, the CDR3 is TGTGCCACCAGCGTGCCGACAGGGGGAGAGACCCAGTACTTC. Its translation: CATSVPTGGETQYF.